One sample yielded the 13 T cell receptor beta chains listed below, sequenced in a study of metastatic and nonmetastatic thyroid tumors. Patients underwent thyroid surgery, and none had received any treatment before it. TCRdb re-called the PCR reads through MiXCR. The sample has over 13,000 clones; about 22% are singletons. The sample consisted of tumor tissue. All receptors derive from a female donor with papillary thyroid cancer or a benign thyroid nodule (not recorded which). Some clones in this sample may be carry-over from other donors' samples.

The genes are TRBV10-3 and TRBJ1-1, with D possibly TRBD1 on 5 matching bases. The germline V and J ends were trimmed by 3 bases and 0 bases, with 11 bases remaining between them. The germline V gene encodes CDR1 ENHRY and CDR2 SYGVKD. This CDR3 has 15 residues. The CDR3 region is CAISDSGTVNTEAFF. The CDR3 nucleotides read TGTGCCATCAGTGATTCCGGGACGGTGAACACTGAAGCTTTCTTT.

CDR3 residues: CSASETDYGYTF. The CDR3 nucleotides read TGCAGTGCTTCTGAGACAGACTATGGCTACACCTTC. This rearrangement joins TRBV20-1 to TRBJ1-2; weak D call: TRBD1 (5 bases). Germline values: CDR1 DFQATT, CDR2 SNEGSKA (reference sequence). V was shortened by 5 bases and J by 3 bases, with 10 bases between the two germline ends. This CDR3 comprises 12 residues.

With regard to this clone: Other DNA sequences in this specimen translate into the identical CDR3. The V call is TRBV5-1, the J call TRBJ1-3; no clear D gene. Germline lookup yields CDR1 SGHRS and CDR2 YFSETQ. Trimming left V 0 bases short and J 5 bases short, with 6 bases between. The CDR3 extends over 13 amino acids. CDR3 bases: TGCGCCAGCAGCTTGGATTTCCGAAACACCATATATTTT. As protein: CASSLDFRNTIYF.

The J gene is TRBJ2-7, the V gene TRBV6-1, with D perhaps TRBD2 (5 bases). V lost 6 bases and J 2 bases, leaving 23 bases between the germline ends. Germline V lookup: CDR1 MNHNS, CDR2 SASEGT. The CDR3 extends over 17 amino acids. CDR3 residues: CASRVRDIEGETYEQYF. The CDR3, as DNA: TGTGCCAGCAGGGTCAGAGACATAGAGGGAGAGACCTACGAGCAGTACTTC.

This clone has at least ten counts. The rearrangement uses TRBV4-2 and TRBJ1-3, with D hard to call. The CDR3 spans 15 residues. Looked up from germline, CDR1 is LGHNA and CDR2 is YNFKEQ. Trimming left V 1 base short and J 7 bases short, with 14 bases between. CDR3 sequence: CASSQGTGSENTIYF. The CDR3 DNA is TGTGCCAGCAGCCAAGGGACGGGAAGCGAGAACACCATATATTTT.

J is TRBJ2-7 and V is TRBV11-3; 14 bases fit TRBD2. The V gene end was trimmed by 2 bases and the J gene end by 4 bases; junction bases not matched to a gene: 4. CDR3 length: 16 amino acids. Germline values: CDR1 SGHNT, CDR2 YENEEA. This CDR3 is CASSLSGTSGSYEQYF. The CDR3 DNA reads TGTGCCAGCAGCTTATCCGGGACTAGCGGGAGTTACGAGCAGTACTTC.

The chain couples TRBV20-1 to TRBJ2-7; 10 bases align to TRBD1. From germline, CDR1 is DFQATT and CDR2 SNEGSKA (reference sequence). The CDR3 runs 14 residues. Trimming at V came to 3 bases and at J to 1 base, leaving 3 bases not matched to a gene. In DNA, the CDR3 is TGCAGTGCTAGGGACAGGGGGTTGTCCTACGAGCAGTACTTC. Protein product: CSARDRGLSYEQYF.

The genes are TRBV12-3 or TRBV12-4 and TRBJ1-5; 10 bases are a match to TRBD1. CDR3 length equals 16 residues. The V and J ends lost 6 bases and 2 bases, in that order; junction bases with no gene match: 7. The CDR3 DNA reads as TGTGCCAGCAGATCCGGACAGGGGGTGGGCAATCAGCCCCAGCATTTT. This translates into CASRSGQGVGNQPQHF.

This clone appeared a few times. The chain employs TRBV4-1 and TRBJ2-7; 8 bases map to TRBD2. Trimming at V came to 5 bases and at J to 0 bases, leaving 6 bases not matched to a gene. The germline V gene has CDR1 MGHRA and CDR2 YSYEKL. The CDR3 is 15 amino acids. CDR3 DNA sequence: TGCGCCAGCAGCTCGCTAGCGGGTAGCTCCTACGAGCAGTACTTC. Translation gives CASSSLAGSSYEQYF.

Points on this clone: An end of the junction does not agree with germline; a read error may underlie this. The chain joins TRBV9 to TRBJ2-2, with D uncertain. Germline CDR1 SGDLS, CDR2 YYNGEE. The CDR3 totals 11 residues. In DNA form, the CDR3 reads TGTGCCAGCTCTTACACCGGGCAGCTGTTTTTT. Its protein product is CASSYTGQLFF.

Concerning this clone: A much larger clone sits a single nucleotide away, making a read error possible. The chain combines TRBV29-1 with TRBJ2-4, with 9 bases identical to TRBD1. Germline V gene sequence: CDR1 SQVTM, CDR2 ANQGSEA. V lost 6 bases, J lost 6 bases, and 12 bases stayed unmatched. The CDR3 loop spans 15 amino acids. The CDR3 here is CSVGDGQGQRNIQYF. The CDR3, as DNA: TGCAGCGTGGGGGATGGACAGGGGCAACGAAACATTCAGTACTTC. Together with reference TRBV29-1 and TRBJ2-4, the CDR3 gives the full variable domain: SAVISQKPSRDICQRGTSLTIQCQVDSQVTMMFWYRQQPGQSLTLIATANQGSEATYESGFVIDKFPISRPNLTFSTLTVSNMSPEDSSIYLCSVGDGQGQRNIQYFGAGTRLSVL.

This clone occurred many times. This may be a read error, as it is one base from a much larger clone. The conserved closing phenylalanine or tryptophan is absent in this CDR3, likely reflecting a read error. Other DNA sequences from this sample encode an identical CDR3 as well. This chain links TRBV27 with TRBJ1-2; D is ambiguous. The V gene's germline CDR1 is MNHEY and CDR2 SMNVEV (reference sequence). The V end lost 2 bases, the J end lost 2 bases, and 12 bases lay between the germline ends. The CDR3 contains 15 residues. The CDR3 nucleotides read TGTGCCAGCAGTTTAGTCGGTGGACGGAACTATGGCTACACCCTC. This sequence encodes CASSLVGGRNYGYTL.

This clone was counted a few times. Here the CDR3 omits its conserved ending phenylalanine or tryptophan, so a read error is the likely source. V is TRBV6-2 or TRBV6-3 and J is TRBJ2-7; the match to TRBD2 covers 11 bases. CDR3 size: 13 residues. The germline V gene has CDR1 MNHEY and CDR2 SVGEGT. CDR3 in DNA: TGTTCCAGCAGTTACACTAGCGGGAGCGAGCAGTACTCC. Its protein is CSSSYTSGSEQYS.